Listed here are 14 T cell receptor beta chains from one sample, sequenced in a study of shared clonotypes between healthy human individuals. Some clones are missing from TCRdb's copy, which holds only in-frame ones; the method was immunoSEQ multiplex PCR. The profile shows around 88,000 clones, 68% of them singletons. Material: memory CD8+ T cells sorted from blood. Indicated subset: CD45RO+ cells pooled with CCR7-negative TemRA cells. These receptors came from a man in his thirties or forties in good health.

This rearrangement joins TRBV4-2 to TRBJ2-5; D is undetermined. Trimming shortened V by 0 bases and J by 5 bases, and 13 bases separated the two germline ends. The germline CDR1 and CDR2 sequences are LGHNA and YNFKEQ. CDR3 length: 15 amino acids. For the CDR3, the DNA is TGTGCCAGCAGCCAAGATTGGCTATCCCCCGAGACCCAGTACTTC. Translation: CASSQDWLSPETQYF.

The V gene is TRBV7-4, the J gene TRBJ2-7; 8 nucleotides align to TRBD1. The length of the CDR3 is 14 residues. The ends lost 3 bases at V and 5 bases at J; junction bases unmatched: 6. CDR1 is SGHVT and CDR2 is SQSDAQ in the germline V gene. The CDR3 DNA reads as TGTGCCAGCAGCTTGGGACAGGTCTTCGACGAGCAGTACTTC. Translating it yields CASSLGQVFDEQYF. The full variable domain, in which reference TRBV7-4 and TRBJ2-7 provide the parts outside the CDR3, is GAGVSQSPRYKVAKRGRDVALRCDSISGHVTLYWYRQTLGQGSEVLTYSQSDAQRDKSGRPSGRFSAERPERSVSTLKIQRTEQGDSAVYLCASSLGQVFDEQYFGPGTRLTVT.

Only a few counts were recorded for this clone. The gene calls are TRBV10-3 and TRBJ2-1; D might be TRBD2 (5 bases). The ends were cut back, 10 bases at V and 4 bases at J, with 14 bases in the middle. This CDR3 is 13 amino acids long. Looked up from germline, CDR1 is ENHRY and CDR2 is SYGVKD. Written as DNA, the CDR3 is TGTGCCACCGAAGCGGACGCGTACAATGAGCAGTTCTTC. Translation: CATEADAYNEQFF.

This chain uses TRBV30 with TRBJ2-7, with D maybe TRBD2 (6 bases). The CDR3 is 15 residues long. The V end lost 2 bases, the J end lost 2 bases, and 16 bases lay between the germline ends. Germline assignment: CDR1 GTSNPN and CDR2 SVGIG (reference sequence). For the CDR3, the DNA is TGTGCCTGGAGTAATATAGCGGAAACCACCTACGAGCAGTACTTC. This translates into CAWSNIAETTYEQYF.

At least ten counts were recorded for this clone. Written as DNA, the CDR3 is TGTGCCAGCAGCCAATTCGGGCGGGGAGATGCCAAAAACATTCAGTACTTC. Its protein product is CASSQFGRGDAKNIQYF. V usage is TRBV14 and J usage is TRBJ2-4, with a weak D call TRBD2 (6 bases). Germline-derived CDR1 and CDR2 are SGHDN and FVKESK. The CDR3 length is 17 residues. V was pared by 2 bases and J by 1 base, with 15 bases between.

J is TRBJ2-7 and V is TRBV18; 7 nucleotides align to TRBD1. Germline loops: CDR1 KGHSH, CDR2 LQKENI. This CDR3 comprises 14 residues. J was trimmed by 2 bases and V by 0 bases; bases with no gene match: 1. CDR3 nucleotides: TGTGCCAGCTCACCACCGACAGGGACCTACGAGCAGTACTTC. Translation gives CASSPPTGTYEQYF.

The V gene is TRBV19, the J gene TRBJ2-7; TRBD2 aligns across 9 bases. Looked up from germline, CDR1 is LNHDA and CDR2 is SQIVND (reference sequence). J was trimmed by 2 bases and V by 2 bases; bases with no gene match: 1. CDR3 size: 14 residues. This CDR3 is CASSISSGTYEQYF. The CDR3, as DNA: TGTGCCAGTAGTATATCTAGCGGGACCTACGAGCAGTACTTC. Complete variable domain (other parts from reference TRBV19 and TRBJ2-7): DGGITQSPKYLFRKEGQNVTLSCEQNLNHDAMYWYRQDPGQGLRLIYYSQIVNDFQKGDIAEGYSVSREKKESFPLTVTSAQKNPTAFYLCASSISSGTYEQYFGPGTRLTVT.

The rearrangement joins TRBV28 to TRBJ1-5; D gene uncertain. In germline, CDR1 is MDHEN, CDR2 SYDVKM. The CDR3 runs 14 residues. Trimming left V 6 bases short and J 0 bases short, with 9 bases between. CDR3 in DNA: TGTGCCAGCAGCGTCGGATATAGCAATCAGCCCCAGCATTTT. Translation gives CASSVGYSNQPQHF. Combining the CDR3 with reference TRBV28 and TRBJ1-5 gives the whole variable domain DVKVTQSSRYLVKRTGEKVFLECVQDMDHENMFWYRQDPGLGLRLIYFSYDVKMKEKGDIPEGYSVSREKKERFSLILESASTNQTSMYLCASSVGYSNQPQHFGDGTRLSIL.

This clone was recorded only once. The genes are TRBV28 and TRBJ2-1; D might be TRBD1 or TRBD2, each matching 7 bases. The V and J ends lost 3 bases and 0 bases respectively, with 21 bases between them. This CDR3 contains 19 residues. Germline V gives CDR1 MDHEN, CDR2 SYDVKM. The CDR3 loop is CASSLSRGGGSPSYNEQFF. CDR3 nucleotides: TGTGCCAGCAGTTTGAGTCGAGGGGGCGGGAGCCCCTCCTACAATGAGCAGTTCTTC.

The rearrangement joins TRBV28 to TRBJ2-1; 7 bases fit TRBD2. Germline trimming cut 6 bases from V and 7 bases from J; bases unmatched to any gene: 12. This CDR3 comprises 15 residues. Looked up from germline, CDR1 is MDHEN and CDR2 is SYDVKM. Written as DNA, the CDR3 is TGTGCCAGCAGCTTGGGAGGGTCTCTTGGTAATGAGCAGTTCTTC. Its protein is CASSLGGSLGNEQFF.

This sequence joins TRBV27 and TRBJ1-2; 12 bases agree with TRBD1. Germline V lookup: CDR1 MNHEY, CDR2 SMNVEV (reference sequence). The V and J ends lost 9 bases and 6 bases, in that order; junction bases with no gene match: 14. The CDR3 runs to 16 residues. CDR3 loop: CASTAAGQGAKDGYTF. CDR3 nucleotide sequence: TGTGCCAGTACCGCGGCGGGACAGGGGGCGAAGGATGGCTACACCTTC.

The chain employs TRBV18 and TRBJ1-1; 7 bases are a match to TRBD1. V lost 1 base and J lost 5; bases outside the gene matches: 16. This CDR3 region has 18 residues. CDR1 is KGHSH and CDR2 is LQKENI in the germline V gene. Here the CDR3 DNA reads TGTGCCAGCTCACCACAGCCAGGGGGACCAACAAGGGAGACTGAAGCTTTCTTT. Translated: CASSPQPGGPTRETEAFF.

This clone has a handful of counts. The V call is TRBV7-8, the J call TRBJ2-5; perhaps TRBD2 as D (5 bases). From germline, CDR1 is SGHVS and CDR2 FQNEAQ. The CDR3 has 19 amino acids. Trimming cost V 6 bases and J 1 base, with 27 bases left between them. This CDR3 is CASRRHVRRSGISQETQYF. The DNA of the CDR3 is TGTGCCAGCAGGCGGCATGTCCGAAGATCGGGGATTTCCCAAGAGACCCAGTACTTC.

The genes are TRBV5-1 and TRBJ2-7, with TRBD1 as a possible D gene (6 bases). Germline V gene sequence: CDR1 SGHRS, CDR2 YFSETQ. The germline V and J ends were trimmed by 5 bases and 3 bases, with 12 bases remaining between them. The CDR3 length is 13 residues. In DNA, the CDR3 is TGCGCCAGCAGACCGGACAGTTACTACGAGCAGTACTTC. This gives the protein CASRPDSYYEQYF.